This entry lists 8 T cell receptor beta chains sequenced from one sample in a study of blood T cell repertoires in COVID-19. The repertoire was sequenced with immunoSEQ multiplex PCR; TCRdb's copy has only in-frame clones and lacks some. The table lists roughly 200,000 clones, 81% of them singletons. Sequenced sample: peripheral blood. These receptors were taken from a woman aged 40 to 55 with COVID-19, enrolled during active disease.

This clone was picked up one time. The CDR3 region has the DNA TGCAGCGTTGTGTGGCGAGGGTCCTACGAGCAGTACGTC. Its protein product is CSVVWRGSYEQYV. The chain is built from TRBV29-1 and TRBJ2-7; D possibly corresponds to TRBD2 (5 bases). This CDR3 has 13 residues. Per the germline V gene, CDR1 is SQVTM and CDR2 is ANQGSEA. V dropped 4 bases and J dropped 1 base, with 11 bases sitting between them.

The chain joins TRBV30 to TRBJ2-7; 9 bases match TRBD1. The CDR3 has 13 residues. The V segment lost 3 bases and the J segment 2 bases; nucleotides outside the gene matches: 2. Per the germline V gene, CDR1 is GTSNPN and CDR2 is SVGIG (reference sequence). The CDR3 DNA is TGTGCCTGGAGAGGACAGGGGACCTACGAGCAGTACTTC. Translation gives CAWRGQGTYEQYF. The full variable domain, its missing parts supplied by reference TRBV30 and TRBJ2-7, is SQTIHQWPATLVQPVGSPLSLECTVEGTSNPNLYWYRQAAGRGLQLLFYSVGIGQISSEVPQNLSASRPQDRQFILSSKKLLLSDSGFYLCAWRGQGTYEQYFGPGTRLTVT.

V usage is TRBV25-1 and J usage is TRBJ1-6; D gene unclear. CDR3 length equals 13 residues. The germline V gene encodes CDR1 MGHDK and CDR2 SYGVNS. V dropped 1 base and J dropped 9 bases, with 7 bases sitting between them. CDR3: CASSESLGSPLHF. The CDR3 DNA reads TGTGCCAGCAGTGAATCTCTCGGTTCACCCCTCCACTTT.

This clone has just one count. V gene TRBV7-2 combines with J gene TRBJ2-3; no reliable D call. Germline CDR1 reads SGHTA; CDR2 reads FQGNSA. This CDR3 region has 14 residues. Trimming stripped 1 base from V and 4 bases from J, with 9 bases between. Here the CDR3 DNA reads TGTGCCAGCAGCTTAGACGGCGGTCCAGATACGCAGTATTTT. Its translation: CASSLDGGPDTQYF.

The chain combines TRBV5-6 with TRBJ2-7, with 8 bases matching TRBD1. The V gene's germline CDR1 is SGHDT and CDR2 YYEEEE. The CDR3 is 15 amino acids. V trimming: 4 bases; J trimming: 5 bases; junction bases outside the gene matches: 11. The chain's CDR3 is CASSRRPGQANEQYF. The CDR3 nucleotides are TGTGCCAGCAGCCGACGGCCGGGACAGGCGAACGAGCAGTACTTC.

To note about this clone: A read error may account for a junction end that differs from germline. This chain connects TRBV7-7 to TRBJ2-3, with TRBD2 matching over 13 bases. The V gene's germline CDR1 is SSHAT and CDR2 FNYEAQ (reference sequence). The length of the CDR3 is 16 residues. CDR3 bases: TGTGCTAGCAGCTTGGGACTAGCGGGGTCAGGAGATACGCAGTATTTT. Amino acids: CASSLGLAGSGDTQYF. Combining the CDR3 with reference TRBV7-7 and TRBJ2-3 gives the whole variable domain GAGVSQSPRYKVTKRGQDVTLRCDPISSHATLYWYQQALGQGPEFLTYFNYEAQPDKSGLPSDRFSAERPEGSISTLTIQRTEQRDSAMYRCASSLGLAGSGDTQYFGPGTRLTVL.

The chain has TRBV4-2 and TRBJ1-2; 8 bases are a match to TRBD1. V was pared by 2 bases and J by 4 bases, with 3 bases of the junction left unmatched. In germline, CDR1 is LGHNA, CDR2 YNFKEQ. The CDR3 spans 14 residues. The chain's CDR3 is CASSQTTGGYGYTF. In DNA, the CDR3 is TGTGCCAGCAGCCAAACCACAGGGGGCTATGGCTACACCTTC.

The chain has TRBV7-9 and TRBJ2-2; D not certain. This CDR3 has 13 amino acids. Germline V gives CDR1 SEHNR, CDR2 FQNEAQ (reference sequence). The V gene lost 5 bases and the J gene lost 6 bases, with 10 bases spanning the gap. CDR3 nucleotides: TGTGCCAGCAGCAAAGACATTTCCGGGGAGCTGTTTTTT. It translates to CASSKDISGELFF.